This entry is about one T cell receptor beta chain. Its antigen is not identified. The CDR3 contains 12 residues. The germline V and J ends were trimmed by 5 bases and 3 bases, with 8 bases remaining between them. Germline values: CDR1 SGHAT, CDR2 FQNNGV. The sample originates from a study of CD4 T cells in relation to SARS-CoV-2 and coronaviruses. Study-level background: TCR beta CDR3s were sequenced after 10-day antigen culture of PBMCs. The restricting HLA molecule for shared crossreactive spike epitopes was mapped.

Clones were read by immunoSEQ multiplex PCR, and TCRdb kept only the in-frame ones, dropping some. Here the sample spans 25,000 to 30,000 clones, about 70% being singletons. Unexposed donor CD4+ T cells date from about 2011-2018, before the COVID-19 pandemic. After 10 to 11 days of culture, CD4+ T cells were isolated. This TCR was sampled from a human donor in good health. V and J are TRBV11-2 and TRBJ2-7, with D hard to call. Sequencing was carried out using CD4+ T cells from PBMCs, cultured in vitro. Here the CDR3 DNA reads TGTGCCAGCAGCCGTAGCAGCTACGAGCAGTACTTC. Translated: CASSRSSYEQYF.